Listed here are 4 T cell receptor beta chains from one sample, sequenced in a study of cytomegalovirus exposure and HLA in healthy donors. 13 Jbeta primers and 60 Vbeta primers were used for the PCR. The method was immunoSEQ multiplex PCR; TCRdb's version includes in-frame clones alone and lacks a portion of them. The sample yields 100,000 to 120,000 clones, approximately 69% seen once. Material for sequencing was PBMCs. Receptors originate from a man under 40 in good health and CMV-seronegative.

About this clone itself: Other DNA sequences from this sample encode an identical CDR3 as well. The V gene is TRBV7-2, the J gene TRBJ2-3; the match to TRBD2 covers 12 bases. Trimming at V came to 9 bases and at J to 1 base, leaving 2 bases not matched to a gene. The CDR3 contains 14 residues. Germline CDR1 and CDR2: SGHTA and FQGNSA. The CDR3 loop is CASRLAGGTDTQYF. CDR3 nucleotide sequence: TGTGCCAGTAGACTAGCGGGAGGCACAGATACGCAGTATTTT.

On this clone itself: Distinct nucleotide sequences in the sample also encode this CDR3. The J gene is TRBJ2-1, the V gene TRBV4-1, with TRBD2 identical over 9 bases. The CDR3 totals 18 residues. J lost 7 bases, V lost 3 bases, and 16 bases had no gene match. The germline V gene has CDR1 MGHRA and CDR2 YSYEKL. CDR3 DNA sequence: TGCGCCAGCAGCCAGAACCAGCTACTGGCGGGAGGGACGAATGAGCAGTTCTTC. This translates into CASSQNQLLAGGTNEQFF.

This clone was detected only a few times. The rearrangement links TRBV9 to TRBJ1-5; D perhaps matches TRBD1 (6 bases). The CDR3 is 21 amino acids. Germline lookup yields CDR1 SGDLS and CDR2 YYNGEE. V was pared by 3 bases and J by 2 bases, with 30 bases between. The CDR3 DNA reads TGTGCCAGCAGCGGTAGAAGGGTAGGGGCGGCAGGGGTTACGGGCAATCAGCCCCAGCATTTT. Its translation is CASSGRRVGAAGVTGNQPQHF.

This chain uses TRBV19 with TRBJ2-7; TRBD1 agrees at 8 bases. The CDR3 sequence is 15 residues long. V dropped 6 bases and J dropped 4; count of bases not matched to a gene: 11. Germline loops: CDR1 LNHDA, CDR2 SQIVND (reference sequence). The CDR3 loop reads CASSLGQGAVYEQYF. DNA of the CDR3: TGTGCCAGTAGCCTCGGGCAGGGGGCTGTATACGAGCAGTACTTC.